This entry lists 21 T cell receptor beta chains sequenced from one sample in a study of T cells after yellow fever vaccination. TCRdb itself ran the 5' RACE reads through MiXCR, one entry per CDR3 protein. Here the sample spans almost 600,000 distinct CDR3 sequences, roughly 13% being singletons. Source: PBMCs, taken on the day of the yellow fever booster vaccination. The receptors were gathered from a man younger than 40 who received the YFV17D yellow fever vaccine.

This clonotype was seen only once. The V call is TRBV12-3 or TRBV12-4, the J call TRBJ2-2; 8 positions match TRBD1. The V and J ends lost 11 bases and 1 base, in that order; junction bases with no gene match: 0. The CDR3 runs to 12 residues. DNA for the CDR3: TGTGCCGGGACAGGGAACACCGGGGAGCTGTTTTTT. It is translated as CAGTGNTGELFF.

This clonotype came up once. This chain connects TRBV2 to TRBJ1-3; 9 nucleotides match TRBD1. This CDR3 is 15 amino acids long. The V and J ends lost 4 bases and 4 bases, in that order; junction bases with no gene match: 5. Germline CDR1 SNHLY, CDR2 FYNNEI. CDR3 loop: CASSAGTGRGNTIYF. CDR3 nucleotides: TGTGCCAGCAGTGCCGGGACAGGGAGGGGAAACACCATATATTTT.

The chain links TRBV20-1 to TRBJ2-7; D not resolved. The CDR3 is made up of 14 amino acids. The germline V and J ends were trimmed by 1 base and 2 bases, with 12 bases remaining between them. Looked up from germline, CDR1 is DFQATT and CDR2 is SNEGSKA (reference sequence). Here the CDR3 DNA reads TGCAGTGCTAGAGGAGATATTAATACCTACGAGCAGTACTTC. Translating gives CSARGDINTYEQYF.

This clonotype was counted a few times. The CDR3 coding sequence is TGCAGTGCTAGCTGGGAACTAGCAGGGAGTACGCAGTATTTT. Translated: CSASWELAGSTQYF. The chain is built from TRBV20-1 and TRBJ2-3, with D perhaps TRBD2 (6 bases). The CDR3 contains 14 residues. Between the trimmed V and J ends, which lost 3 bases and 8 bases, there was a span of 18 bases. Germline values: CDR1 DFQATT, CDR2 SNEGSKA (reference sequence).

The V call is TRBV12-3 or TRBV12-4, the J call TRBJ2-1; D not resolved. The CDR3 has 17 amino acids. V shed 4 bases and J shed 0 bases, with 16 bases lying between them. This chain's CDR3 is CASSSVPATSSYNEQFF. The CDR3 nucleotides read TGTGCCAGCAGTTCCGTGCCTGCCACCTCCTCCTACAATGAGCAGTTCTTC.

This clonotype occurred a few times. The chain joins TRBV7-2 to TRBJ2-5; 7 bases map to TRBD2. Germline CDR1 is SGHTA and CDR2 is FQGNSA. Unmatched junction bases numbered 3, after V lost 5 bases and J lost 0 bases. This CDR3 contains 14 residues. The chain's CDR3 is CASSNSGYQETQYF. The CDR3 bases are TGTGCCAGCAGCAATAGCGGGTACCAAGAGACCCAGTACTTC.

This clonotype appeared once. The chain links TRBV27 to TRBJ1-5; a weak D match, TRBD1 (6 bases). Germline V CDR1 and CDR2: MNHEY, SMNVEV (reference sequence). The V and J ends lost 8 bases and 2 bases respectively, with 13 bases between them. This CDR3 contains 14 residues. The CDR3 DNA reads as TGTGCCAGCCGGAGGGGACATGGCAATCAGCCCCAGCATTTT. This translates into CASRRGHGNQPQHF.

The J gene is TRBJ2-3, the V gene TRBV12-3 or TRBV12-4; a weak D match, TRBD2 (6 bases). The length of the CDR3 is 16 residues. Trimming pared 5 bases from V and 0 bases from J, leaving 15 bases between. CDR3 region: CASSRNSGTSTDTQYF. The DNA for the CDR3 is TGTGCCAGCAGTCGGAATAGCGGTACTAGCACAGATACGCAGTATTTT.

This chain links TRBV2 with TRBJ2-7, with 10 bases that match TRBD2. J gave up 4 bases and V 8 bases, and 8 bases lay outside the gene matches. CDR3 size: 14 residues. Germline loops: CDR1 SNHLY, CDR2 FYNNEI. CDR3 loop: CASRGASGSYEQYF. CDR3 DNA sequence: TGTGCCAGCCGGGGGGCTAGCGGGAGTTACGAGCAGTACTTC.

The chain links TRBV23-1 to TRBJ2-5, with D perhaps TRBD1 (5 bases). TRBV23-1 falls under the ORF class, with uncertain function. CDR3 size: 15 residues. V gave up 2 bases and J gave up 0 bases, with 10 bases separating them. CDR3 nucleotides: TGCGCCAGCAGTCAAAGGGGCCACCACCAAGAGACCCAGTACTTC. This gives the protein CASSQRGHHQETQYF.

The rearrangement links TRBV20-1 to TRBJ2-1; D might be TRBD1 (5 bases). From germline, CDR1 is DFQATT and CDR2 SNEGSKA (reference sequence). CDR3 length equals 14 residues. V lost 7 bases to trimming and J lost 0 bases, with 13 bases between them. CDR3 sequence: CSVGHGVSYNEQFF. In DNA form, the CDR3 reads TGCAGTGTGGGGCATGGGGTCTCCTACAATGAGCAGTTCTTC.

This clonotype has a handful of counts. The chain employs TRBV7-9 and TRBJ2-3; D is perhaps TRBD2 (6 bases). Between the trimmed V and J ends, which lost 5 bases and 2 bases, there was a span of 17 bases. Germline CDR1 SEHNR, CDR2 FQNEAQ (reference sequence). The CDR3 extends over 16 amino acids. In DNA form, the CDR3 reads TGTGCCAGCAGCACCCCTAGCGCCCTTCACACAGATACGCAGTATTTT. It yields the protein CASSTPSALHTDTQYF. Full variable domain (missing parts from reference TRBV7-9 and TRBJ2-3): DTGVSQNPRHKITKRGQNVTFRCDPISEHNRLYWYRQTLGQGPEFLTYFQNEAQLEKSRLLSDRFSAERPKGSFSTLEIQRTEQGDSAMYLCASSTPSALHTDTQYFGPGTRLTVL.

There are a few counts of this clonotype. J is TRBJ1-1 and V is TRBV12-3 or TRBV12-4, with D possibly being TRBD1 (6 bases). V was trimmed by 6 bases and J by 0 bases, leaving 11 bases between them. This CDR3 is 14 amino acids long. CDR3 residues: CASRRQDLNTEAFF. CDR3 DNA sequence: TGTGCCAGCAGACGACAGGACCTGAACACTGAAGCTTTCTTT.

This rearrangement joins TRBV12-3 or TRBV12-4 to TRBJ1-5, with TRBD1 matching 7 bases. Trimming at V came to 7 bases and at J to 4 bases, leaving 13 bases not matched to a gene. CDR3 length equals 16 residues. The CDR3 is CASTSSQGDGNQPQHF. CDR3 DNA: TGTGCCAGCACGTCGTCGCAGGGGGATGGAAATCAGCCCCAGCATTTT.

The V and J genes are TRBV6-5 and TRBJ2-7; TRBD1 is a possible D gene (5 bases). V dropped 0 bases and J dropped 6 bases, with 15 bases sitting between them. There are 15 residues in the CDR3. The germline V gene encodes CDR1 MNHEY and CDR2 SVGAGI. The CDR3 nucleotides read TGTGCCAGCAGTTACTCGCTGGGGCAGGGCTTCGAGCAGTACTTC. Translation: CASSYSLGQGFEQYF.

This clonotype was detected only a few times. This sequence joins TRBV20-1 and TRBJ1-1; D not certain. The CDR3 is 12 amino acids. V gave up 1 base and J gave up 4 bases, with 7 bases separating them. From germline, CDR1 is DFQATT and CDR2 SNEGSKA (reference sequence). CDR3 region: CSARVKLTEAFF. CDR3 DNA: TGCAGTGCTAGAGTGAAGCTCACTGAAGCTTTCTTT.

The gene calls are TRBV7-2 and TRBJ2-3, with unresolved D. This CDR3 comprises 15 residues. Germline V gene lookup returns CDR1 SGHTA and CDR2 FQGNSA. The ends were cut back, 1 base at V and 3 bases at J, with 11 bases in the middle. The CDR3 region has the DNA TGTGCCAGCAGCTTAGGGCCGTCGAGGACAGATACGCAGTATTTT. Translated: CASSLGPSRTDTQYF.

This clonotype appeared a few times. This CDR3 is CASSLSGGAQYF. The CDR3 DNA reads TGTGCCAGCAGCTTAAGTGGGGGGGCGCAGTATTTT. This chain joins TRBV7-3 and TRBJ2-3, with TRBD2 matching over 7 bases. CDR1 and CDR2 (germline): SGHTA, FQGTGA. V lost 1 base to trimming and J lost 10 bases; unmatched junction nucleotides: 2. The length of the CDR3 is 12 residues.

This clonotype has a single count. The chain employs TRBV28 and TRBJ2-7; 9 positions match TRBD1. Losses at the gene ends were 3 bases for V and 0 bases for J; bases not matched to a gene: 15. The germline CDR1 and CDR2 sequences are MDHEN and SYDVKM. The CDR3 extends over 19 amino acids. For the CDR3, the DNA is TGTGCCAGCAGTTTCCCGGTTGGACAGGGGCATACAAGCTCCTACGAGCAGTACTTC. The encoded protein is CASSFPVGQGHTSSYEQYF.

J is TRBJ2-4 and V is TRBV6-1, with TRBD2 as a possible D gene (6 bases). The germline V gene encodes CDR1 MNHNS and CDR2 SASEGT. The length of the CDR3 is 16 residues. Trimming stripped 6 bases from V and 0 bases from J, with 15 bases between. CDR3 in amino acids: CASRQRTTSAKNIQYF. CDR3 DNA: TGTGCCAGCAGGCAAAGGACTACCTCAGCCAAAAACATTCAGTACTTC.

The DNA of the CDR3 is TGTGCCAGCAGTCCTCGACTGGGCCTTAATGAAAAACTGTTTTTT. It yields the protein CASSPRLGLNEKLFF. This chain joins TRBV28 and TRBJ1-4; D not resolved. Trimming took off 5 bases at V and 4 bases at J, with 14 bases between the two ends. Germline V gene data show CDR1 as MDHEN and CDR2 as SYDVKM. The CDR3 consists of 15 residues.